This TCR beta chain appears in the sequencing data of a study of response to subunit inactivated influenza vaccine. TCRdb called the RT-PCR reads again in MiXCR, with one record for every CDR3 protein. The profile shows about 570,000 distinct CDR3 sequences, 10% to 12% of them singletons. In its sample, this clonotype was seen a few times. The length of the CDR3 is 17 residues. V lost 2 bases, J lost 0 bases, and 8 bases stayed unmatched. From germline, CDR1 is MNHNS and CDR2 SASEGT. The sample was also linked to a second study, of T cells expressing NK-cell markers. That publication notes: UMI-tagged 5'RACE template switching yielded the TCR beta cDNA. In the group of eight sequenced donors, seven were HCMV-seropositive and one was seronegative. Several of the experiments relied on an anti-gamma-delta TCR antibody so that only alpha-beta TCR T cells were sorted. The contribution of dominant NKG2C+ clonotypes to CD8+ T cells in more than five donors was roughly 1.0-7.5%. Dominance of the CD3+CD56-NKG2C+ fraction by these clonotypes also held in a handful of donors.

The rearrangement joins TRBV6-1 to TRBJ2-3, with 7 bases identical to TRBD2. The sample in question was PBMCs from blood, obtained on the day of vaccination. This receptor was taken from a man in his fifties or sixties who received an inactivated influenza vaccine. The CDR3 is CASSEIPPGLSTDTQYF. The CDR3 DNA is TGTGCCAGCAGTGAAATTCCCCCGGGACTAAGCACAGATACGCAGTATTTT.